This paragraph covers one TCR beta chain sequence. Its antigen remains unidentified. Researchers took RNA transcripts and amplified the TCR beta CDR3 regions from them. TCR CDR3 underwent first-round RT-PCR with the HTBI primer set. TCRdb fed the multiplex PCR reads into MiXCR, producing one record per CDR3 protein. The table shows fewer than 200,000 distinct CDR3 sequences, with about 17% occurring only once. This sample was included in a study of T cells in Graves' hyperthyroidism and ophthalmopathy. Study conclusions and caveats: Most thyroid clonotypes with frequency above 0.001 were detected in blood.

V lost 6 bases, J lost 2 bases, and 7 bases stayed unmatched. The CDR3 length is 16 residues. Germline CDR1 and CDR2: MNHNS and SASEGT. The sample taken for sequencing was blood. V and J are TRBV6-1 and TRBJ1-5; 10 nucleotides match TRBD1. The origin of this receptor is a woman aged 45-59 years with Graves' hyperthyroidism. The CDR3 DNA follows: TGTGCCAGCAGACGGGGCGGGACAGGGGGCAATCAGCCCCAGCATTTT. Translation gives CASRRGGTGGNQPQHF.